These 6 T cell receptor beta chains originate from one sample sequenced in a study of OX40 agonist ivuxolimab in advanced cancers. Method: immunoSEQ multiplex PCR; TCRdb's copy keeps in-frame clones and lacks some. Among about 100,000 clones, more than 85% were seen once, and the ten largest hold roughly 0.56%. This specimen consisted of CD4+ or CD8+ T cells sorted from blood, obtained in a trial of the OX40 agonist ivuxolimab. These receptors all come from an adult with an advanced solid tumor such as melanoma, head and neck, liver or kidney cancer.

The chain joins TRBV5-4 to TRBJ2-2, with 8 bases identical to TRBD2. The V gene's germline CDR1 is SGHNT and CDR2 YYREEE (reference sequence). Trimming took 4 bases from V and 6 from J; bases not matched to a gene: 14. This CDR3 region has 17 residues. The CDR3 loop is CASSPPSGGGFAGELFF. The CDR3 DNA reads TGTGCCAGCAGCCCCCCGAGCGGGGGCGGATTTGCCGGGGAGCTGTTTTTT.

This sequence joins TRBV2 and TRBJ1-2; possibly TRBD1 for D (5 bases). Germline lookup yields CDR1 SNHLY and CDR2 FYNNEI. CDR3 size: 12 residues. V was clipped by 5 bases and J by 7 bases, with 11 bases between them. CDR3 sequence reads: CASSLNRRGYTF. In nucleotides, the CDR3 is TGTGCCAGCAGTTTAAACAGGCGTGGCTACACCTTC.

DNA for the CDR3: TGTGCCTGGAGTGTGTTCCCCTCGGATAGCAAAAACATTCAGTACTTC. Protein product: CAWSVFPSDSKNIQYF. The genes are TRBV30 and TRBJ2-4; D is unclear. CDR1 is GTSNPN and CDR2 is SVGIG in the germline V gene (reference sequence). Trimming shortened V by 0 bases and J by 3 bases, and 15 bases separated the two germline ends. This CDR3 has 16 residues. Complete variable domain (other parts from reference TRBV30 and TRBJ2-4): SQTIHQWPATLVQPVGSPLSLECTVEGTSNPNLYWYRQAAGRGLQLLFYSVGIGQISSEVPQNLSASRPQDRQFILSSKKLLLSDSGFYLCAWSVFPSDSKNIQYFGAGTRLSVL.

The V call is TRBV6-1, the J call TRBJ1-4, with no clear D. The CDR3 extends over 12 amino acids. Trimming pared 6 bases from V and 15 bases from J, leaving 17 bases between. Germline V lookup: CDR1 MNHNS, CDR2 SASEGT. CDR3: CASSQEEQRMFF. The CDR3 nucleotides read TGTGCCAGCAGCCAGGAGGAACAGAGGATGTTTTTT.

The V call is TRBV18, the J call TRBJ2-5, with 11 nucleotides matching TRBD2. Per germline, CDR1 KGHSH and CDR2 LQKENI. V lost 4 bases, J lost 7 bases, and 14 bases stayed unmatched. CDR3 size: 17 residues. The chain's CDR3 is CASSLRSGTSGLRTQYF. In DNA, the CDR3 is TGTGCCAGCTCACTTAGATCCGGGACTAGCGGCCTGCGGACCCAGTACTTC.

DNA for the CDR3: TGTGCCAGCAGCCCCAAGCCATTGTCAGGAAGCAAGGGAGAGCAGTACTTC. Its translation is CASSPKPLSGSKGEQYF. V gene TRBV7-9 combines with J gene TRBJ2-7; D call uncertain. The CDR3 runs 17 residues. Germline CDR1 SEHNR, CDR2 FQNEAQ (reference sequence). V was pared by 5 bases and J by 7 bases, with 27 bases between.